This TCR beta chain was profiled in a study of T cells after yellow fever vaccination. Whole-study context: Low-cell-number fractions were prepared with SMART-Seq v4 Ultra Low Input. Study-level results: Overall, a small share of clonotypes was seen in both CD4 and CD8 compartments. Boosting was followed by the reappearance of most primary-vaccination clones (less than 98% CD4, about 88% CD8). Abundant clonotypes from the bulk population could have been carried over as contaminants into FACS-sorted repertoires.

Trimming removed 2 bases from V and 5 bases from J, with 7 bases in between. CDR3 length: 12 amino acids. In germline, CDR1 is LGHDT, CDR2 YNNKEL (reference sequence). TCRdb analysed the 5' RACE reads with MiXCR anew, one entry per CDR3 protein. This table holds about 120,000 distinct CDR3 sequences, 8.4% found once. In this sample, this clonotype turned up many times. Its antigen is unknown. The sample consisted of CD8+ T cells sorted from PBMCs, taken 45 days after the yellow fever booster vaccination. J is TRBJ2-7 and V is TRBV3-1; D is uncertain. This sequence originates from a man aged 25 to 40 who received the YFV17D yellow fever vaccine. The CDR3 region has the DNA TGTGCCAGCAGCCAATTATCGCACGAGCAGTACTTC. This codes for CASSQLSHEQYF.